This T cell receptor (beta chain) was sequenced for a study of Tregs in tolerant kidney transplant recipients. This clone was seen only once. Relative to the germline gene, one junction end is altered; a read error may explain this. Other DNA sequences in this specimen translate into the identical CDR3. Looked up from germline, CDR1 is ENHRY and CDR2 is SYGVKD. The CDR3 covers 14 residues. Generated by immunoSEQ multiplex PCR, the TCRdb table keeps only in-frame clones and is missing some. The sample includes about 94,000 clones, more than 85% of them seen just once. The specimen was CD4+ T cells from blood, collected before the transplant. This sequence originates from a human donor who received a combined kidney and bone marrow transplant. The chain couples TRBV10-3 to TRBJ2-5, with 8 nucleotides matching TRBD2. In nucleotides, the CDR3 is TGCGCCATCAGCGGGGGTTGGGGCCAAGAGACCCAGTACTTC. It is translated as CAISGGWGQETQYF.